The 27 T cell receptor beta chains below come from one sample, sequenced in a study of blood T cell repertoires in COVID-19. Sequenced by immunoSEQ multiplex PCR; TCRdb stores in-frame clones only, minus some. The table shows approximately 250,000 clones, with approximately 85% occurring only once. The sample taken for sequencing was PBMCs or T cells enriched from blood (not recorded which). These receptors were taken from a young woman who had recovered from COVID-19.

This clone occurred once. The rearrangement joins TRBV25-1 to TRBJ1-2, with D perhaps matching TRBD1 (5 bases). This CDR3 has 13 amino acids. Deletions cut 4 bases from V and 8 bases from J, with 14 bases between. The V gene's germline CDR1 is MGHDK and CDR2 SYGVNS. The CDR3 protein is CASSAQGSLGYTF. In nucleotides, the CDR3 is TGTGCCAGCAGTGCTCAGGGCTCTTTGGGCTACACCTTC.

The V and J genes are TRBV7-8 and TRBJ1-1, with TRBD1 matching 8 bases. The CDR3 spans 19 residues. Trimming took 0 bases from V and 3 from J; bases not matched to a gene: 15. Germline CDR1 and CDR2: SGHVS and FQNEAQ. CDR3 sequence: CASSLARTGSLGVDTEAFF. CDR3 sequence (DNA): TGTGCCAGCAGCTTAGCGAGGACAGGGTCTCTTGGAGTGGACACTGAAGCTTTCTTT.

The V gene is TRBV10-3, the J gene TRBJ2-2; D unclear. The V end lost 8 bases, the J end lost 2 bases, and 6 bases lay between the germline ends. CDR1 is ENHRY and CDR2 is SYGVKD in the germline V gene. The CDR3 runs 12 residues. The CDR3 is CAIPGNTGELFF. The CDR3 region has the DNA TGTGCCATCCCAGGAAACACCGGGGAGCTGTTTTTT.

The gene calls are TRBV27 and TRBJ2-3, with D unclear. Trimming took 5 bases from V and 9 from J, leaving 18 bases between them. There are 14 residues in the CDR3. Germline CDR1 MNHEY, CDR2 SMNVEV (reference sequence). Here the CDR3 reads CASSLPGPINTQYF. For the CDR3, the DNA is TGTGCCAGCAGTCTACCGGGTCCTATCAACACGCAGTATTTT.

The CDR3 reads CASSSGQNYGYTF. As DNA, the CDR3 is TGTGCCAGCAGCTCCGGACAGAACTATGGCTACACCTTC. The chain combines TRBV11-3 with TRBJ1-2, with a possible D match to TRBD1 (6 bases). Germline V gene lookup returns CDR1 SGHNT and CDR2 YENEEA. The CDR3 runs to 13 residues. V lost 4 bases to trimming and J lost 2 bases, with 8 bases between them.

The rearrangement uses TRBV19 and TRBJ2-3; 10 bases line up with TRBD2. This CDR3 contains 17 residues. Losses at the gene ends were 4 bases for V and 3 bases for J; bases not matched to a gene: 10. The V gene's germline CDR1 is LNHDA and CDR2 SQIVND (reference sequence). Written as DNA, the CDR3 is TGTGCCAGTAGTAGGGTCAGGTCTAGCGGGAGAACAGATACGCAGTATTTT. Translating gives CASSRVRSSGRTDTQYF.

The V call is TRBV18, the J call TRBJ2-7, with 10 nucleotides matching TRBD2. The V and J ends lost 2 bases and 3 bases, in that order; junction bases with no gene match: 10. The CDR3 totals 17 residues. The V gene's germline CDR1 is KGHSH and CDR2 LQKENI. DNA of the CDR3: TGTGCCAGCTCACCAAAGGGGCTAGCGGGAGCGGTCTACGAGCAGTACTTC. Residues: CASSPKGLAGAVYEQYF.

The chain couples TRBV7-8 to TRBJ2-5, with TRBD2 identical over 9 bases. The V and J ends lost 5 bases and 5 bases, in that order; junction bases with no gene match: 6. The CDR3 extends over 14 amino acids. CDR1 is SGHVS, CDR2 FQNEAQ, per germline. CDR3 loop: CASSPAGGRETQYF. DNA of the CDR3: TGTGCCAGCAGCCCCGCGGGGGGGCGGGAGACCCAGTACTTC.

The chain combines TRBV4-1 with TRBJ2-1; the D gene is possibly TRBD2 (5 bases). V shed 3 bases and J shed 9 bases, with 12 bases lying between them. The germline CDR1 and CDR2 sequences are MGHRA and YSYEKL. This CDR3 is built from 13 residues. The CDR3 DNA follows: TGCGCCAGCAGCCAGGCAGGACTCGGTGAGCAGTTCTTC. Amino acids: CASSQAGLGEQFF.

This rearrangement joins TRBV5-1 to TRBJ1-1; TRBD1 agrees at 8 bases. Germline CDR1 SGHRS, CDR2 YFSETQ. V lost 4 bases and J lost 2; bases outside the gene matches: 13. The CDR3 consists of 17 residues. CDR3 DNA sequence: TGCGCCAGCAGCCGTAAGGCGGGACAGGCCAAAAACACTGAAGCTTTCTTT. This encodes CASSRKAGQAKNTEAFF.

Here the CDR3 reads CASSSLRQDYNEQFF. The CDR3 region has the DNA TGTGCCAGCAGCTCCCTTAGGCAGGACTACAATGAGCAGTTCTTC. V gene TRBV5-6 combines with J gene TRBJ2-1; D is undetermined. This CDR3 is 15 amino acids long. Trimming stripped 3 bases from V and 3 bases from J, with 13 bases between. Germline CDR1 SGHDT, CDR2 YYEEEE.

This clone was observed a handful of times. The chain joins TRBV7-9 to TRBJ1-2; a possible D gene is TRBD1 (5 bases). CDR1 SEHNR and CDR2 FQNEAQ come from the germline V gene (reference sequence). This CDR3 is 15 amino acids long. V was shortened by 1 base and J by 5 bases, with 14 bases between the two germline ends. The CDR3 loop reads CASSLGDRGMYGYTF. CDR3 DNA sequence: TGTGCCAGCAGCTTAGGGGACCGCGGGATGTATGGCTACACCTTC.

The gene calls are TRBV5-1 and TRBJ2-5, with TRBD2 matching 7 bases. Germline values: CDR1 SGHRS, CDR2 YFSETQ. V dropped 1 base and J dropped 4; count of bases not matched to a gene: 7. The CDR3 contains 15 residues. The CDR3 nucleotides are TGCGCCAGCAGCTTGAGGCGGGAGAGAGGAGAGACCCAGTACTTC. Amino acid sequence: CASSLRRERGETQYF.

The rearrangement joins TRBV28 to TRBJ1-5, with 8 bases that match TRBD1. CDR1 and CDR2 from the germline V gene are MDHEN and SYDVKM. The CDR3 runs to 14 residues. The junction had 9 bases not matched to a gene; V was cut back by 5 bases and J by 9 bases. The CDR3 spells CASSTQGGRGPQHF. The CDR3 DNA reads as TGTGCCAGCAGTACACAGGGGGGTCGTGGGCCCCAGCATTTT.

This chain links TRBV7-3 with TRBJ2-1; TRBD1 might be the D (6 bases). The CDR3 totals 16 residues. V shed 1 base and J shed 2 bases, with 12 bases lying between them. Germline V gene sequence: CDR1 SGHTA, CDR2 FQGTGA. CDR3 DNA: TGTGCCAGCAGCTTAAGTTCTCAGGGGACCTACAATGAGCAGTTCTTC. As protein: CASSLSSQGTYNEQFF.

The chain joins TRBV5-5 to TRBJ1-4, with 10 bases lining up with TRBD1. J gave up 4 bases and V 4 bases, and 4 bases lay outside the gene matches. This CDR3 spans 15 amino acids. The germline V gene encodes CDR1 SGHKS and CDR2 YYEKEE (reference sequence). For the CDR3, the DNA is TGTGCCAGCAGCCCAGGGACAGGGGATAATGAAAAACTGTTTTTT. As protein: CASSPGTGDNEKLFF. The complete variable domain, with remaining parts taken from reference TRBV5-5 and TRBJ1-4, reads DAGVTQSPTHLIKTRGQQVTLRCSPISGHKSVSWYQQVLGQGPQFIFQYYEKEERGRGNFPDRFSARQFPNYSSELNVNALLLGDSALYLCASSPGTGDNEKLFFGSGTQLSVL.

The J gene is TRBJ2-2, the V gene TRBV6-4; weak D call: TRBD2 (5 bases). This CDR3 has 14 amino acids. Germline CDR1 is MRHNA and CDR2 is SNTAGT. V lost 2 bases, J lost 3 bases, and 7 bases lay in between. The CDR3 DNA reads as TGTGCCAGCAGTGACGGGCGGGACACCGGGGAGCTGTTTTTT. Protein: CASSDGRDTGELFF.

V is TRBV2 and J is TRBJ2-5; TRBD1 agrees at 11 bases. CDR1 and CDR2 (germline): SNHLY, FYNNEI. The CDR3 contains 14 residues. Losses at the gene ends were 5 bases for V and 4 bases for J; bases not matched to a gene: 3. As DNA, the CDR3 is TGTGCCAGCAGTTGGGACAGGGGGGCAGAGACCCAGTACTTC. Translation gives CASSWDRGAETQYF.

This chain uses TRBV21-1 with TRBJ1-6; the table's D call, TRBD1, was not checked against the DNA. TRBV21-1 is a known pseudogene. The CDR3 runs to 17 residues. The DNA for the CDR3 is TGTGCCAGCAGCCCCAGACAGGTAAACTCCTATAATTCACCCCTCCACTTT. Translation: CASSPRQVNSYNSPLHF.

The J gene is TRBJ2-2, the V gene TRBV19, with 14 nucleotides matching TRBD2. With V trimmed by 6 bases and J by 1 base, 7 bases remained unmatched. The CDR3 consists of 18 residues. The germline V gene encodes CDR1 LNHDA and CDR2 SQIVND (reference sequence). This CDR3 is CASSRTSGRSQNTGELFF. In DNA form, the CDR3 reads TGTGCCAGTAGCCGGACTAGCGGGAGGTCCCAGAACACCGGGGAGCTGTTTTTT.

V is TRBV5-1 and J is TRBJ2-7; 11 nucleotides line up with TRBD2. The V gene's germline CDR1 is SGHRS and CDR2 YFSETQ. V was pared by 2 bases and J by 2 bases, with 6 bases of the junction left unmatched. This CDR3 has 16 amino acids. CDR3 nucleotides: TGCGCCAGCAGCTTAAGACTAGCGGGGTTGACCTACGAGCAGTACTTC. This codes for CASSLRLAGLTYEQYF.

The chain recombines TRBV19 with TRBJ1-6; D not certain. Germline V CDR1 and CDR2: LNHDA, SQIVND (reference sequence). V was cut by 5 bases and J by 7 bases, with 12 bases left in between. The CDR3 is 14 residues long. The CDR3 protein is CASSDQAWNSPLHF. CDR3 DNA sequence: TGTGCCAGTAGTGATCAGGCGTGGAATTCACCCCTCCACTTT.

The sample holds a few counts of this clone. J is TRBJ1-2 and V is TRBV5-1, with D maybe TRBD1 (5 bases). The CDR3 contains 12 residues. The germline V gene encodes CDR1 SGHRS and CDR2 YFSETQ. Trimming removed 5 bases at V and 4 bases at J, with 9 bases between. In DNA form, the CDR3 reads TGCGCCAGCAGTGGAGGGGTCTATGGCTACACCTTC. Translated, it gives CASSGGVYGYTF.

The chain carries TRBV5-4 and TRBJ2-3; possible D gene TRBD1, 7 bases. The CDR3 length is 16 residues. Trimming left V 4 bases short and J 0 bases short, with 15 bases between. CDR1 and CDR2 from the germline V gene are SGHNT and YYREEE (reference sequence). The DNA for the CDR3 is TGTGCCAGCAGCGTACCGGCGGGACAGAGCACAGATACGCAGTATTTT. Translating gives CASSVPAGQSTDTQYF.

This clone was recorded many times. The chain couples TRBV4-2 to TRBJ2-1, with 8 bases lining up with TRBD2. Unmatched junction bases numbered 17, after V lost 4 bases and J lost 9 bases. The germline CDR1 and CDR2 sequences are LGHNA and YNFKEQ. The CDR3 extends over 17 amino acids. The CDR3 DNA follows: TGTGCCAGCAGCCCGTATGATAGCGGGATGAGCGCCAGTGAGCAGTTCTTC. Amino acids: CASSPYDSGMSASEQFF.

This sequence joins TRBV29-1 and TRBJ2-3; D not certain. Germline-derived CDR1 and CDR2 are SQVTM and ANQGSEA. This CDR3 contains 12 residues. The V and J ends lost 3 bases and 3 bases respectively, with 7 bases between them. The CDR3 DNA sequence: TGCAGCGTTGAGACGGGTACAGATACGCAGTATTTT. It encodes CSVETGTDTQYF.

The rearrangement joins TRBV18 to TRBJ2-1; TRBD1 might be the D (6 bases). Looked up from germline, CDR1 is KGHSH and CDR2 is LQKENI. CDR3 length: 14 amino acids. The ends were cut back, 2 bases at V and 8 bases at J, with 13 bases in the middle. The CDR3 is CASSPLQGFHEQFF. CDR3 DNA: TGTGCCAGCTCACCATTACAGGGTTTCCATGAGCAGTTCTTC.